The 5 T cell receptor beta chains in this list originate from one sample, sequenced in a study of a mutant IDH1 vaccine in newly diagnosed glioma. These TCRs are of unknown antigen specificity. Time point indicated: week 11, during vaccination. One vaccine dose held 300 ug of mutant IDH1 20-mer peptide and came with topical imiquimod. Some clones are missing from TCRdb's copy, which holds only in-frame ones; the method was immunoSEQ multiplex PCR. In the table there are some 60,000 clones, about four fifths of which are singletons. This material consisted of PBMCs, taken from a glioma patient whose treatment included an IDH1 peptide vaccine. Receptor source: a man aged 45 to 65 with glioma.

The chain joins TRBV4-1 to TRBJ2-2; either TRBD1 or TRBD2 may fit D (5 bases each). The CDR3 covers 17 residues. Germline V gene data show CDR1 as MGHRA and CDR2 as YSYEKL. The germline V and J ends were trimmed by 1 base and 0 bases, with 12 bases remaining between them. CDR3 in amino acids: CASSQGAGSANTGELFF. The CDR3 nucleotides read TGCGCCAGCAGCCAAGGTGCAGGGAGCGCGAACACCGGGGAGCTGTTTTTT.

The genes are TRBV25-1 and TRBJ1-2, with D hard to call. This CDR3 contains 17 residues. Germline lookup yields CDR1 MGHDK and CDR2 SYGVNS. Trimming took 1 base from V and 1 from J, leaving 16 bases between them. The CDR3 nucleotides read TGTGCCAGCAGTGAATTTGGGCTCGGTAGCGGTAACTATGGCTACACCTTC. This translates into CASSEFGLGSGNYGYTF.

This clone appeared once. The chain is built from TRBV7-9 and TRBJ2-5, with a tentative D call TRBD2 (8 bases). Germline V CDR1 and CDR2: SEHNR, FQNEAQ (reference sequence). The CDR3 length is 14 residues. V was shortened by 5 bases and J by 5 bases, with 15 bases between the two germline ends. The DNA for the CDR3 is TGTGCCAGCAGCAAGGGGGCTAGCGGGGAGACCCAGTACTTC. Its translation: CASSKGASGETQYF.

This rearrangement joins TRBV15 to TRBJ1-5; TRBD1 agrees at 7 bases. With V trimmed by 5 bases and J by 3 bases, 4 bases remained unmatched. Germline V lookup: CDR1 LNHNV, CDR2 YYDKDF (reference sequence). The CDR3 runs to 14 residues. CDR3 in amino acids: CATSEDRVNQPQHF. As DNA, the CDR3 is TGTGCCACCAGCGAAGACAGGGTCAATCAGCCCCAGCATTTT.

This clone has more than one count but fewer than ten. The chain is built from TRBV15 and TRBJ2-2; D may be TRBD1 (7 bases). Trimming shortened V by 1 base and J by 4 bases, and 13 bases separated the two germline ends. Germline assignment: CDR1 LNHNV and CDR2 YYDKDF (reference sequence). The CDR3 sequence is 16 residues long. CDR3 coding DNA: TGTGCCACCAGCAGAGCCAGGGGGGATGGCACCGGGGAGCTGTTTTTT. It is translated as CATSRARGDGTGELFF.